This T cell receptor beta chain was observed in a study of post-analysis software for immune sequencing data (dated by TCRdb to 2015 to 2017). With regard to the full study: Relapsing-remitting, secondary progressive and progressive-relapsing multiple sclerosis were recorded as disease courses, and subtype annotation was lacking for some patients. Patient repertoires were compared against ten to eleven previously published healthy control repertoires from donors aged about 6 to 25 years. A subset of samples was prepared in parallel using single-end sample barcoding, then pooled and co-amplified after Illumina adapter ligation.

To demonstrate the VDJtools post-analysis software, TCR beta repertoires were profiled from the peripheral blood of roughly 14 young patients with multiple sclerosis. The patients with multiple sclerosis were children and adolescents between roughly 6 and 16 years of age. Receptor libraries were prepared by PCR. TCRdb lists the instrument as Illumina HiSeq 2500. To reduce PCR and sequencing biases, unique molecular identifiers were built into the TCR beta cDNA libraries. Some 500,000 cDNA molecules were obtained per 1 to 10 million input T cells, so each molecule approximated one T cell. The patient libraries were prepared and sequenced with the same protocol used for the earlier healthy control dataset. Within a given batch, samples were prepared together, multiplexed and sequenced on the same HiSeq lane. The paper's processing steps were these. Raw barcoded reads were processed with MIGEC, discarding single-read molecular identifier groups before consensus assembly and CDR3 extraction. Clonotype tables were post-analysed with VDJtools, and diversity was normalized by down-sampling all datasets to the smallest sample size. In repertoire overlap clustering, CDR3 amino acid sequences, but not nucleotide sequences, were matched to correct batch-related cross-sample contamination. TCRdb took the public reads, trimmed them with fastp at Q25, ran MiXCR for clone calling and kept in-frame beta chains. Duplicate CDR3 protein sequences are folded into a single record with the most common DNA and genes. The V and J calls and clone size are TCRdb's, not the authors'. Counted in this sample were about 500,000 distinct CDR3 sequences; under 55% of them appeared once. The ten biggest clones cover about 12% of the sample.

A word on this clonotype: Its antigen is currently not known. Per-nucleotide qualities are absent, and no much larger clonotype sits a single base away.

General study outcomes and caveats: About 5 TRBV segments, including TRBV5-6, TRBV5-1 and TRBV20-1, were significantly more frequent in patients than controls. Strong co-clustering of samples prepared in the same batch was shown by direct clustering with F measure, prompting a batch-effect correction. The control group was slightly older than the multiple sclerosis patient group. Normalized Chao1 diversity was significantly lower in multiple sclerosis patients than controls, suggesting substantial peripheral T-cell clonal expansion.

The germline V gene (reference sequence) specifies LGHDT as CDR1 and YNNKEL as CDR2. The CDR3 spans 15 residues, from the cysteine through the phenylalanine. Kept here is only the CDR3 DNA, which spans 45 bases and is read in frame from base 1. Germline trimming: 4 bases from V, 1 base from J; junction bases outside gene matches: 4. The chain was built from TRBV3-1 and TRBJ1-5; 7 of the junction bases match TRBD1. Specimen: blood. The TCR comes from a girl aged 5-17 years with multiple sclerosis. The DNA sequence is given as TGTGCCAGCAGCCTCCGACAGGGAAGCAATCAGCCCCAGCATTTT. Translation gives CASSLRQGSNQPQHF.